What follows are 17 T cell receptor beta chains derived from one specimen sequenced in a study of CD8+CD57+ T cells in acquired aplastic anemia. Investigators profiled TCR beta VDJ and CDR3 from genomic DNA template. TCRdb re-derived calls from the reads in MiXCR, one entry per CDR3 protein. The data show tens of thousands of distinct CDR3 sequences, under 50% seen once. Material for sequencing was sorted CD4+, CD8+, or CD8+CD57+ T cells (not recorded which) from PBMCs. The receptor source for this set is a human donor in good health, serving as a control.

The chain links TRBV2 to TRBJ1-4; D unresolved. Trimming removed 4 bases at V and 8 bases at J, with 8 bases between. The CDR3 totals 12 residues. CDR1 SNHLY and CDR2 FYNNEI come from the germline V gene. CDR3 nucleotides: TGTGCCAGCAGTGGGGGAGGGGAAAAACTGTTTTTT. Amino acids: CASSGGGEKLFF.

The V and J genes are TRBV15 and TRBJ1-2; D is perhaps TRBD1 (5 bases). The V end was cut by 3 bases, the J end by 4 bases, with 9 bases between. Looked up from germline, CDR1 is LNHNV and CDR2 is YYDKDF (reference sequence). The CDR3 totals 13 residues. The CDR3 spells CATSSRQFYGYTF. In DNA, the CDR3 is TGTGCCACCAGCAGCAGACAGTTCTATGGCTACACCTTC.

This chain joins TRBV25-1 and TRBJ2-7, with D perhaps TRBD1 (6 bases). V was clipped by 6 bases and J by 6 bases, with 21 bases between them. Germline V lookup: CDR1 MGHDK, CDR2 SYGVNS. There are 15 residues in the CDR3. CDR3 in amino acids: CASRARIAGAGEQYF. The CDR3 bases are TGTGCCAGCAGAGCCCGAATCGCAGGGGCGGGCGAGCAGTACTTC.

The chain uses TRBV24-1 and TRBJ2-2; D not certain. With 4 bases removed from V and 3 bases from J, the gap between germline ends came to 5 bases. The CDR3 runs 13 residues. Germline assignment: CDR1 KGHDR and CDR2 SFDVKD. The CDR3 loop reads CATSDRDTGELFF. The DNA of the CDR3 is TGTGCCACCAGTGACCGAGACACCGGGGAGCTGTTTTTT.

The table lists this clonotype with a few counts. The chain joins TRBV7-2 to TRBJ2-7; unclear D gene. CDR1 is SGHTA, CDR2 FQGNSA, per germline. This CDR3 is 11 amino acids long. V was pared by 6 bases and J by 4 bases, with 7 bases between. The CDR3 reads CASSLPYEQYF. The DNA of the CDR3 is TGTGCCAGCAGTCTACCTTACGAGCAGTACTTC.

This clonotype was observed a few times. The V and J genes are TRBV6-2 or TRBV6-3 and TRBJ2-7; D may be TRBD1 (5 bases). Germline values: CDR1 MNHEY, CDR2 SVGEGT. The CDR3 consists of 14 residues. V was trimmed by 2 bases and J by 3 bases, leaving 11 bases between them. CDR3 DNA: TGTGCCAGCAGTTACGGTTTAAGGGGCTACGAGCAGTACTTC. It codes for CASSYGLRGYEQYF.

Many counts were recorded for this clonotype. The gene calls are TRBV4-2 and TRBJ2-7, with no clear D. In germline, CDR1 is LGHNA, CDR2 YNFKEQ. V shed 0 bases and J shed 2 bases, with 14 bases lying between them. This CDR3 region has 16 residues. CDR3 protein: CASSQEKSDLPYEQYF. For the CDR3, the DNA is TGTGCCAGCAGCCAAGAAAAAAGCGACTTACCCTACGAGCAGTACTTC.

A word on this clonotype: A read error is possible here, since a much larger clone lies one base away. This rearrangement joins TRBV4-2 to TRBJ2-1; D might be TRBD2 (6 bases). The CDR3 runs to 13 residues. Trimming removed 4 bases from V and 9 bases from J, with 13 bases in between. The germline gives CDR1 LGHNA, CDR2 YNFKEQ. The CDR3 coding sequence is TGTGCCAGCAGCCCTAACGGGAGTAGTGAGCAGTTCTTC. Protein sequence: CASSPNGSSEQFF.

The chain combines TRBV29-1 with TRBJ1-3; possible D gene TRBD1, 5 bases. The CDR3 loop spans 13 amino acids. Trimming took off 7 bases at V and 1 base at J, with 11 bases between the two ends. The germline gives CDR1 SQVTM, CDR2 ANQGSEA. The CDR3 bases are TGCAGCGCCGACAGCGCTTCTGGAAACACCATATATTTT. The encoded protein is CSADSASGNTIYF.

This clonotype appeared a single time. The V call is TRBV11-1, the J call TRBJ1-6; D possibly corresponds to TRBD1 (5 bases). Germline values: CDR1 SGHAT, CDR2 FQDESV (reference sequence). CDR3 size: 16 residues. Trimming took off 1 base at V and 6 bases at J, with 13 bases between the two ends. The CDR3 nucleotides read TGTGCCAGCAGCTTAGGGGTGGGGCGCGGTAATTCACCCCTCCACTTT. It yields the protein CASSLGVGRGNSPLHF.

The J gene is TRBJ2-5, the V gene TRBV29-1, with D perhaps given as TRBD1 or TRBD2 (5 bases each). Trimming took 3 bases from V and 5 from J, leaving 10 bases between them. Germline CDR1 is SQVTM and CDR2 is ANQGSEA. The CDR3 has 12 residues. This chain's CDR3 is CSVEGREETQYF. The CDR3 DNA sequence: TGCAGCGTTGAGGGCAGGGAGGAGACCCAGTACTTC. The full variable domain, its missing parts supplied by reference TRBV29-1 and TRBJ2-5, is SAVISQKPSRDICQRGTSLTIQCQVDSQVTMMFWYRQQPGQSLTLIATANQGSEATYESGFVIDKFPISRPNLTFSTLTVSNMSPEDSSIYLCSVEGREETQYFGPGTRLLVL.

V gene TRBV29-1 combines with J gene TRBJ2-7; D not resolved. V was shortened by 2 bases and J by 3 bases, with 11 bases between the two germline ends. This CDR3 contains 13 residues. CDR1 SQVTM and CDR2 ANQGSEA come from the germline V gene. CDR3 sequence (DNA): TGCAGCGTTGAAATAGGATTCAACTACGAGCAGTACTTC. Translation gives CSVEIGFNYEQYF.

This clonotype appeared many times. The CDR3 nucleotides are TGTGCCAGCAGCCAAGAGGCAGCCGCGAACACTGAAGCTTTCTTT. Amino acid sequence: CASSQEAAANTEAFF. The chain links TRBV14 to TRBJ1-1, with no clear D. Trimming stripped 0 bases from V and 1 base from J, with 9 bases between. The CDR3 sequence is 15 residues long. Germline CDR1 SGHDN, CDR2 FVKESK.

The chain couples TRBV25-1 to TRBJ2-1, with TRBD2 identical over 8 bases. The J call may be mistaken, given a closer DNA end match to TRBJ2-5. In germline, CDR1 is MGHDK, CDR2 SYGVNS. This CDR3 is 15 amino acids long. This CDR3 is CASSDVAGYQETQYF. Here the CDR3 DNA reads TGTGCCAGCAGCGACGTAGCGGGGTACCAAGAGACCCAGTACTTC.

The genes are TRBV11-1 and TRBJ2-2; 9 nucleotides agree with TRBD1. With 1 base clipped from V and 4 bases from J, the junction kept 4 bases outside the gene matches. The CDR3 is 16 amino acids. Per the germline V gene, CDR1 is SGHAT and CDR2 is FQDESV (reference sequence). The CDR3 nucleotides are TGTGCCAGCAGCTTAGAGTCGACAGGGGGCACCGGGGAGCTGTTTTTT. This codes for CASSLESTGGTGELFF. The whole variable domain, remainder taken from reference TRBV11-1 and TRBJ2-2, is EAEVAQSPRYKITEKSQAVAFWCDPISGHATLYWYRQILGQGPELLVQFQDESVVDDSQLPKDRFSAERLKGVDSTLKIQPAELGDSAMYLCASSLESTGGTGELFFGEGSRLTVL.

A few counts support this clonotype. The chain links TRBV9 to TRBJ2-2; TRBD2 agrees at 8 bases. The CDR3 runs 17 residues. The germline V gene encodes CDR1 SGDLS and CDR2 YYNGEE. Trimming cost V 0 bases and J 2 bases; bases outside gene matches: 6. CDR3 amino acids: CASSVGGSGRNTGELFF. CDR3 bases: TGTGCCAGCAGCGTAGGGGGCAGCGGGAGAAACACCGGGGAGCTGTTTTTT.

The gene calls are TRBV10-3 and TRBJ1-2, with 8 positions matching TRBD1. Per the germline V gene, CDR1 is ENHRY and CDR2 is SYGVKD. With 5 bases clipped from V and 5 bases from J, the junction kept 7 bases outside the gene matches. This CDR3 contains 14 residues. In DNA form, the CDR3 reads TGTGCCATCAGTTCTGACAGGGGCGGGTATGGCTACACCTTC. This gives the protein CAISSDRGGYGYTF.